This T cell receptor beta chain was recorded in a study of T cell responses to AZD1222 COVID-19 vaccine. This clone was seen more than once but under ten times. Sequencing was performed with immunoSEQ multiplex PCR; in TCRdb, only in-frame clones are kept and a portion is missing. The sample lists 120,000 to 150,000 clones, 90% to 95% occurring once. The starting material was peripheral blood, obtained on day 0 of AZD1222 vaccination. This TCR was sampled from an adult in good health.

The CDR3 is CASSPSQQILYEQYF. For the CDR3, the DNA is TGTGCCAGCAGCCCCAGTCAGCAGATCTTATACGAGCAGTACTTC. The chain couples TRBV7-2 to TRBJ2-7; D not certain. CDR1 and CDR2 from the germline V gene are SGHTA and FQGNSA. Trimming stripped 5 bases from V and 4 bases from J, with 18 bases between. This CDR3 has 15 amino acids.